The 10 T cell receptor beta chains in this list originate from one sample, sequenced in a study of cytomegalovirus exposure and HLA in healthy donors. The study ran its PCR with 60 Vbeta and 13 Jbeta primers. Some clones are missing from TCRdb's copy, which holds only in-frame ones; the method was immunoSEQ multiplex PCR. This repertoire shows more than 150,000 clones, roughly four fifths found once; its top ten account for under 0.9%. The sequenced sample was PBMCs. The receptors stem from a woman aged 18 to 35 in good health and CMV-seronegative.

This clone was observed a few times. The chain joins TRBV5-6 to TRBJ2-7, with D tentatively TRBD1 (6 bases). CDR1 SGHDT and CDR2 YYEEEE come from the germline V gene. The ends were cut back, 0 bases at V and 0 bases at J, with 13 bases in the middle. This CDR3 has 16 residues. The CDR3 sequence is CASSLAYGGPSYEQYF. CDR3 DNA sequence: TGTGCCAGCAGCTTGGCCTATGGGGGCCCCTCCTACGAGCAGTACTTC.

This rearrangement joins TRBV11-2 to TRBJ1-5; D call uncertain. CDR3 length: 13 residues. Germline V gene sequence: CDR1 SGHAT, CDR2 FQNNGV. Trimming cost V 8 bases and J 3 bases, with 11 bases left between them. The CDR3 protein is CASSSGFNQPQHF. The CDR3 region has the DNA TGTGCCAGCTCTAGTGGGTTCAATCAGCCCCAGCATTTT.

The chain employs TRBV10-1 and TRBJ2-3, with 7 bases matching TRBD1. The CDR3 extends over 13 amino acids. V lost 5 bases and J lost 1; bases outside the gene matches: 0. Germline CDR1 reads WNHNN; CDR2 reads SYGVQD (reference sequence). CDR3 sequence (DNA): TGCGCCAGCAGTACAGGGGGCACAGATACGCAGTATTTT. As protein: CASSTGGTDTQYF.

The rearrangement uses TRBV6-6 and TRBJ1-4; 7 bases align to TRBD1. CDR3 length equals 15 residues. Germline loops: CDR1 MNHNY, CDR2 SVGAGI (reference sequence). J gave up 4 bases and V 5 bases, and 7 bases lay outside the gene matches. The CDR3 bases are TGTGCCAGCAGTGCCCGGGACAGCCTTAATGAAAAACTGTTTTTT. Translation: CASSARDSLNEKLFF.

In DNA form, the CDR3 reads TGTGCCACCAGCGTTAGGGAGTTGGACACCGGGGAGCTGTTTTTT. Its translation is CATSVRELDTGELFF. The chain links TRBV15 to TRBJ2-2; TRBD2 is a possible D gene (5 bases). The CDR3 loop spans 15 amino acids. V was pared by 5 bases and J by 3 bases, with 13 bases between. Germline values: CDR1 LNHNV, CDR2 YYDKDF (reference sequence).

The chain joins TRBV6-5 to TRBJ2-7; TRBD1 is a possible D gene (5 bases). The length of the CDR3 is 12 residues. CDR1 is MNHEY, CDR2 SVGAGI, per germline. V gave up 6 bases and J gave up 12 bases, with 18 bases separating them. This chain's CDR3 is CASSARQRSAYF. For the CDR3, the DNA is TGTGCCAGCAGCGCCAGACAGAGAAGCGCGTACTTC.

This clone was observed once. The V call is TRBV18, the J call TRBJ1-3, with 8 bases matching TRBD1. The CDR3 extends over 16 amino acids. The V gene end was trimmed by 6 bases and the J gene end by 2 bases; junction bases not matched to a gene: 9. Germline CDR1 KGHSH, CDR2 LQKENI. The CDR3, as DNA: TGTGCCAGCTCTGACGGGCAGGGGGCGACTGGAAACACCATATATTTT. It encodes CASSDGQGATGNTIYF. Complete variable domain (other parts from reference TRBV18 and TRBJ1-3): NAGVMQNPRHLVRRRGQEARLRCSPMKGHSHVYWYRQLPEEGLKFMVYLQKENIIDESGMPKERFSAEFPKEGPSILRIQQVVRGDSAAYFCASSDGQGATGNTIYFGEGSWLTVV.

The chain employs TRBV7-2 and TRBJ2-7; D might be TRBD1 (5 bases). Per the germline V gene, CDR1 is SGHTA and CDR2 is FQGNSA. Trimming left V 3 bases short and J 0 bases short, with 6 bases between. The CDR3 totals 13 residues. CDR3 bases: TGTGCCAGCAGCTTCGGACACTCCTACGAGCAGTACTTC. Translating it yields CASSFGHSYEQYF.

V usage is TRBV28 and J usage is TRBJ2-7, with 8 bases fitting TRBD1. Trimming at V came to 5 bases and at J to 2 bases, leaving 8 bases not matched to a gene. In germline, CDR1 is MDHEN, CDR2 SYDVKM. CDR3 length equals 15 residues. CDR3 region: CASSPTGGPTYEQYF. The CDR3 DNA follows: TGTGCCAGCAGTCCCACAGGGGGACCAACCTACGAGCAGTACTTC.

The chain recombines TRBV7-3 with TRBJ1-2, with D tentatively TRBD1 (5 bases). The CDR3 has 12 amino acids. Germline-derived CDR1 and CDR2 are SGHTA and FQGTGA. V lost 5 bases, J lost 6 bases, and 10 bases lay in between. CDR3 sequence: CASSPQGDGYTF. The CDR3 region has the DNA TGTGCCAGCAGCCCCCAGGGTGATGGCTACACCTTC.